This T cell receptor (beta chain) was profiled in a study of neoadjuvant anti-PD-1 for oral cavity cancer. Turning to the study itself: Nivolumab at 3 mg/kg was mostly given biweekly, three to four doses, pre-surgery. General study results and limits: With a few patients per group, TCR findings need larger cohorts.

No culture or expansion preceded analysis of these blood cells. A remark on this clone: The antigen is not known.

The repertoire was sequenced with immunoSEQ multiplex PCR; TCRdb's copy has only in-frame clones and lacks some. The sample holds more than 6,500 clones; about 80% are singletons and the top ten take 3% to 4%. Germline assignment: CDR1 MRHNA and CDR2 SNTAGT. V shed 5 bases and J 5 bases; nucleotides not matched to a gene: 3. The CDR3 consists of 14 residues. The receptor was isolated from a person between 40 and 85 years old with oral cavity squamous cell carcinoma. This chain joins TRBV6-4 and TRBJ2-3; 11 bases fit TRBD2. Material: PBMCs, obtained before nivolumab (anti-PD-1) treatment. CDR3 sequence: CASSNSGGEDTQYF. CDR3 nucleotide sequence: TGTGCCAGCAGTAATAGCGGGGGGGAAGATACGCAGTATTTT.